This TCR beta chain comes out of a study of T-cell memory formation after mild COVID-19. Trimming stripped 3 bases from V and 1 base from J, with 11 bases between. The CDR3 sequence is 14 residues long. Germline V CDR1 and CDR2: DFQATT, SNEGSKA (reference sequence). Findings and caveats of the study: Chiefly within CM and EM were the contracting CD4+ clones; CD8+ ones were within EMRA. Pre-infection memory held some responding clones, suggesting pre-existing cross-reactive T cells responded. Day 15 to 85 contracting clones showed balanced CD4/CD8; later expanders leaned CD4+.

This clonotype appeared a few times. Its antigen is still unknown. With constant-segment primers, 5'RACE yielded cDNA libraries of TCR alpha and TCR beta that carried sample barcodes and UMIs. MiXCR was run by TCRdb on the 5' RACE reads, yielding one entry per CDR3 protein. The sample yields 310,000 or so distinct CDR3 sequences, around a sixth seen once. The J gene is TRBJ2-3, the V gene TRBV20-1, with D perhaps matching TRBD2 (6 bases). The sample was PBMCs or a T cell subset sorted from them (not recorded which). The clonotype originates from a man between 18 and 29 years old who had mild COVID-19 (a few samples of this study predate the infection). Cell type and time point are not known. Here the CDR3 reads CSARWRGGTDTQYF. The CDR3 nucleotides are TGCAGTGCTAGGTGGAGGGGCGGCACAGATACGCAGTATTTT.